The clone carrying this TCR beta chain was recorded at least ten times. As yet, its antigen is unknown. Mismatch with germline at one junction end may stem from a read error. This entry is derived from a study of early T cells in non-severe SARS-CoV-2 infection. Overall study results and limits: Private and CD4 specificities were missed by VDJdb matching, skewed to anti-spike CD8.

Individual cDNA molecules were tagged with unique molecular identifiers. TCRdb ran MiXCR on the 5' RACE reads and lists one entry per CDR3 protein. In the table there are some 54,000 distinct CDR3 sequences, roughly a tenth of which are singletons. The source is an adult who was a healthcare worker with PCR-confirmed SARS-CoV-2 infection or an uninfected control (not recorded which). Sequenced input: whole blood.

The CDR3 sequence is CASSYSPGSVEQFF. CDR3 nucleotides: TGTGCTAGCAGCTATTCCCCGGGGTCGGTTGAGCAGTTCTTC. The gene calls are TRBV7-7 and TRBJ2-1, with D tentatively TRBD2 (5 bases). The CDR3 has 14 amino acids. Germline CDR1 reads SSHAT; CDR2 reads FNYEAQ (reference sequence).